This passage covers 24 T cell receptor beta chains from one sample sequenced in a study of cytomegalovirus exposure and HLA in healthy donors. The study ran its PCR with 60 Vbeta and 13 Jbeta primers. Only in-frame clones appear in the TCRdb table, and some are missing; sequencing was by immunoSEQ multiplex PCR. The table lists about 140,000 clones, just under 70% of them singletons. The sample taken for sequencing was PBMCs. These receptors were taken from a man between 60 and 75 years old in good health and CMV-seronegative.

This sequence joins TRBV11-2 and TRBJ2-2; D not certain. V was clipped by 1 base and J by 1 base, with 4 bases between them. Germline V CDR1 and CDR2: SGHAT, FQNNGV. CDR3 size: 14 residues. The CDR3 region has the DNA TGTGCCAGCAGCTTAGCGGTGAACACCGGGGAGCTGTTTTTT. As protein: CASSLAVNTGELFF.

V and J are TRBV6-5 and TRBJ1-5, with a weak D call TRBD1 (6 bases). Germline loops: CDR1 MNHEY, CDR2 SVGAGI. Trimming shortened V by 4 bases and J by 4 bases, and 8 bases separated the two germline ends. The CDR3 has 13 amino acids. The CDR3 loop is CASSSDRNQPQHF. Written as DNA, the CDR3 is TGTGCCAGCAGTTCGGACAGAAATCAGCCCCAGCATTTT.

V and J are TRBV4-3 and TRBJ1-2; possible D gene TRBD1, 5 bases. The CDR3 is made up of 15 amino acids. CDR1 is LGHNA and CDR2 is YSLEER in the germline V gene. The V end was cut by 1 base, the J end by 2 bases, with 11 bases between. Here the CDR3 DNA reads TGCGCCAGCAGCCAAGGAGGACACTTGAACTATGGCTACACCTTC. Translating it yields CASSQGGHLNYGYTF.

This clone was recorded a few times. The genes are TRBV6-5 and TRBJ1-1; TRBD1 aligns across 7 bases. J was trimmed by 0 bases and V by 5 bases; bases with no gene match: 6. This CDR3 is built from 15 residues. Germline values: CDR1 MNHEY, CDR2 SVGAGI. CDR3 in amino acids: CASSIQGRMNTEAFF. DNA for the CDR3: TGTGCCAGCAGTATACAGGGGCGGATGAACACTGAAGCTTTCTTT.

This clone turned up a few times. This rearrangement joins TRBV5-1 to TRBJ2-7, with D possibly being TRBD1 (5 bases). Trimming shortened V by 0 bases and J by 2 bases, and 9 bases separated the two germline ends. The length of the CDR3 is 14 residues. CDR1 is SGHRS, CDR2 YFSETQ, per germline. The CDR3, as DNA: TGCGCCAGCAGCTTGGATACAGGAGCCTACGAGCAGTACTTC. Translated, it gives CASSLDTGAYEQYF.

This sequence joins TRBV2 and TRBJ2-7, with 7 bases identical to TRBD1. This CDR3 is 12 amino acids long. Germline V CDR1 and CDR2: SNHLY, FYNNEI. Germline trimming cut 6 bases from V and 6 bases from J; bases unmatched to any gene: 5. This chain's CDR3 is CASRDRLGEQYF. The CDR3 nucleotides read TGTGCCAGCAGGGACAGGCTGGGCGAGCAGTACTTC.

The CDR3 coding sequence is TGTGCCAGCAGTCTAAACGGACCAGGGTACACTGAAGCTTTCTTT. This translates into CASSLNGPGYTEAFF. This chain links TRBV6-6 with TRBJ1-1; a possible D gene is TRBD1 (5 bases). The CDR3 length is 15 residues. CDR1 MNHNY and CDR2 SVGAGI come from the germline V gene (reference sequence). The V gene lost 5 bases and the J gene lost 3 bases, with 16 bases spanning the gap.

The chain employs TRBV27 and TRBJ2-7; 9 bases map to TRBD1. Germline V gene sequence: CDR1 MNHEY, CDR2 SMNVEV (reference sequence). This CDR3 is built from 15 residues. V dropped 3 bases and J dropped 6; count of bases not matched to a gene: 9. This chain's CDR3 is CASSFYRGRRREQYF. For the CDR3, the DNA is TGTGCCAGCAGTTTCTACAGGGGGCGAAGGCGCGAGCAGTACTTC.

CDR3 region: CASSYSSRWESVEQYF. The CDR3 DNA sequence: TGTGCCAGCAGTTACTCGAGTAGGTGGGAGTCCGTCGAGCAGTACTTC. The rearrangement joins TRBV6-5 to TRBJ2-7; possibly TRBD2 for D (5 bases). Looked up from germline, CDR1 is MNHEY and CDR2 is SVGAGI. V lost 0 bases, J lost 6 bases, and 18 bases lay in between. This CDR3 spans 16 amino acids.

The chain combines TRBV27 with TRBJ1-4; no clear D gene. The CDR3 sequence is 14 residues long. V was clipped by 8 bases and J by 2 bases, with 12 bases between them. Germline assignment: CDR1 MNHEY and CDR2 SMNVEV (reference sequence). The CDR3: CASSRRLTNEKLFF. The CDR3 coding sequence is TGTGCCAGCTCTCGTCGGTTGACTAATGAAAAACTGTTTTTT.

The chain carries TRBV5-1 and TRBJ1-4; no clear D. The V gene lost 4 bases and the J gene lost 6 bases, with 10 bases spanning the gap. Per the germline V gene, CDR1 is SGHRS and CDR2 is YFSETQ. This CDR3 contains 13 residues. CDR3 in DNA: TGCGCCAGCAGCACGGGAGCGGATGAAAAACTGTTTTTT. The encoded protein is CASSTGADEKLFF.

The rearrangement links TRBV28 to TRBJ2-1; 7 bases line up with TRBD1. The CDR3 totals 13 residues. V lost 0 bases, J lost 12 bases, and 5 bases stayed unmatched. Germline V gene lookup returns CDR1 MDHEN and CDR2 SYDVKM. CDR3 coding DNA: TGTGCCAGCAGTTTATGGGGACAGTTCGGGCAGTTCTTC. Protein sequence: CASSLWGQFGQFF.

In this sample, this clone turned up once. As DNA, the CDR3 is TGTGCCAGCAGCGGGGGGGAGCCGGATGGCTACACCTTC. The encoded protein is CASSGGEPDGYTF. V is TRBV21-1 and J is TRBJ1-2. TRBV21-1 is flagged as a pseudogene. The CDR3 sequence is 13 residues long.

The chain carries TRBV6-1 and TRBJ1-4; 8 bases align to TRBD1. CDR1 is MNHNS, CDR2 SASEGT, per germline. The CDR3 has 14 amino acids. The V gene end was trimmed by 4 bases and the J gene end by 7 bases; junction bases not matched to a gene: 5. In nucleotides, the CDR3 is TGTGCCAGCAGTGCAGGGACAGGCTTTGAAAAACTGTTTTTT. It is translated as CASSAGTGFEKLFF.

The gene calls are TRBV19 and TRBJ1-5, with no clear D. The germline V gene encodes CDR1 LNHDA and CDR2 SQIVND (reference sequence). The length of the CDR3 is 13 residues. The V end was cut by 4 bases, the J end by 4 bases, with 8 bases between. The CDR3 spells CASSTKLNQPQHF. CDR3 sequence (DNA): TGTGCCAGTAGTACCAAACTTAATCAGCCCCAGCATTTT. The variable domain in full, completed from reference TRBV19 and TRBJ1-5, reads DGGITQSPKYLFRKEGQNVTLSCEQNLNHDAMYWYRQDPGQGLRLIYYSQIVNDFQKGDIAEGYSVSREKKESFPLTVTSAQKNPTAFYLCASSTKLNQPQHFGDGTRLSIL.

The chain couples TRBV2 to TRBJ2-2; D perhaps matches TRBD1 (7 bases). From germline, CDR1 is SNHLY and CDR2 FYNNEI. The CDR3 totals 13 residues. V was shortened by 10 bases and J by 5 bases, with 14 bases between the two germline ends. DNA of the CDR3: TGTGCCATCACCCCAGGGGGGACCGGGGAGCTGTTTTTT. It specifies CAITPGGTGELFF.

V and J are TRBV9 and TRBJ1-1; D gene uncertain. From germline, CDR1 is SGDLS and CDR2 YYNGEE. The CDR3 runs 15 residues. Trimming removed 0 bases from V and 1 base from J, with 10 bases in between. The CDR3 spells CASSVDGGSNTEAFF. The CDR3 DNA follows: TGTGCCAGCAGCGTAGACGGCGGATCGAACACTGAAGCTTTCTTT. The entire variable domain, with the rest obtained from reference TRBV9 and TRBJ1-1, is as follows: DSGVTQTPKHLITATGQRVTLRCSPRSGDLSVYWYQQSLDQGLQFLIQYYNGEERAKGNILERFSAQQFPDLHSELNLSSLELGDSALYFCASSVDGGSNTEAFFGQGTRLTVV.

The rearrangement uses TRBV30 and TRBJ1-1; tentative D call: TRBD1 (5 bases). V gave up 4 bases and J gave up 9 bases, with 15 bases separating them. The CDR3 spans 12 residues. Germline values: CDR1 GTSNPN, CDR2 SVGIG (reference sequence). This chain's CDR3 is CAWNAGQSKAFF. CDR3 bases: TGTGCCTGGAACGCGGGGCAGTCGAAAGCTTTCTTT.

The J gene is TRBJ2-3, the V gene TRBV30; D remains unclear. Germline CDR1 reads GTSNPN; CDR2 reads SVGIG (reference sequence). Trimming pared 3 bases from V and 2 bases from J, leaving 9 bases between. The CDR3 totals 13 residues. This CDR3 is CAWRSVNTDTQYF. DNA of the CDR3: TGTGCCTGGAGGTCCGTTAACACAGATACGCAGTATTTT.

The gene calls are TRBV21-1 and TRBJ2-1; the table assigns TRBD1, which was not confirmed against the DNA. TRBV21-1 is a known pseudogene. This CDR3 spans 18 amino acids. The CDR3 loop is CASSKGMDSLYPDNEQFF. For the CDR3, the DNA is TGTGCCAGCAGCAAAGGGATGGACAGTCTATATCCCGACAATGAGCAGTTCTTC.

This clone has just a few counts. This sequence joins TRBV7-7 and TRBJ1-1; the match to TRBD1 covers 8 bases. V shed 5 bases, J shed 2 bases, and the junction held 4 bases outside the gene matches. The CDR3 contains 14 residues. Germline CDR1 is SSHAT and CDR2 is FNYEAQ (reference sequence). The DNA of the CDR3 is TGTGCCAGCAGCCCCGGACAGGGAAACACTGAAGCTTTCTTT. Its protein is CASSPGQGNTEAFF.

The chain uses TRBV5-6 and TRBJ2-1, with D possibly matching TRBD2 (5 bases). The CDR3 has 13 residues. Germline V lookup: CDR1 SGHDT, CDR2 YYEEEE. V shed 3 bases and J shed 4 bases, with 8 bases lying between them. The CDR3: CASSSLVYNEQFF. Here the CDR3 DNA reads TGTGCCAGCAGCTCACTAGTATACAATGAGCAGTTCTTC.

A word on this clone: One end of the junction is discordant with germline, which a read error may explain. V is TRBV11-2 and J is TRBJ1-1; the match to TRBD1 covers 7 bases. This CDR3 spans 13 amino acids. From germline, CDR1 is SGHAT and CDR2 FQNNGV. CDR3 sequence: CASSQDRNTEAFF. As DNA, the CDR3 is TGTGCCAGCAGCCAGGACAGGAACACTGAGGCTTTCTTT.

A few counts support this clone. J is TRBJ2-3 and V is TRBV2, with 9 bases matching TRBD2. The germline V gene encodes CDR1 SNHLY and CDR2 FYNNEI. V lost 3 bases to trimming and J lost 2 bases; unmatched junction nucleotides: 3. This CDR3 has 15 amino acids. CDR3 sequence (DNA): TGTGCCAGCAGTGACCTAGCGGGACTCACAGATACGCAGTATTTT. It specifies CASSDLAGLTDTQYF.